This T cell receptor beta chain was profiled in a study of post-analysis software for immune sequencing data. Study outcomes and limitations: Five or six TRBV segments were significantly more frequent in patients than in controls. TRBV5-6, TRBV5-1 and TRBV20-1 were among these segments.

The CDR3 loop spans 15 amino acids. The germline gives CDR1 LGHNA, CDR2 YSLEER. Trimming cost V 1 base and J 2 bases, with 6 bases left between them. Every TCR beta cDNA library bore unique molecular identifiers. One entry per CDR3 protein results from TCRdb running MiXCR on the PCR reads. This table holds 400,000 to 500,000 distinct CDR3 sequences, 35% to 45% found once. In the case of this clonotype: No antigen is known for it.

Material: blood. The V call is TRBV4-3, the J call TRBJ2-6; unclear D gene. This clonotype was obtained from a girl aged 2-10 years with multiple sclerosis. The CDR3 is CASSQGVAGANVLTF. The CDR3 nucleotides are TGCGCCAGCAGCCAAGGGGTTGCTGGGGCCAACGTCCTGACTTTC.